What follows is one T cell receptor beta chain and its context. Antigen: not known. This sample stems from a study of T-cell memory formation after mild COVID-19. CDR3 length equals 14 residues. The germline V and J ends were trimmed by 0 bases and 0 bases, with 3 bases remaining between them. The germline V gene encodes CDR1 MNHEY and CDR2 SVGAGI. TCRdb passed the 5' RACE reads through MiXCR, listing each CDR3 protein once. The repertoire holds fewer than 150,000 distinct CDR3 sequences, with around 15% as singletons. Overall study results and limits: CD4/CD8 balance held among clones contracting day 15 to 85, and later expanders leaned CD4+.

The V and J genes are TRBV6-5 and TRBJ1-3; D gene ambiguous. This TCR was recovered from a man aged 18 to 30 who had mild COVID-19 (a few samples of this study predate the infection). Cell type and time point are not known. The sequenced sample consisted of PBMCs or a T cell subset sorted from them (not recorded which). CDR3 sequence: CASSYSLSGNTIYF. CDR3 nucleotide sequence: TGTGCCAGCAGTTACTCGCTCTCTGGAAACACCATATATTTT.